The clone carrying this T cell receptor (beta chain) was observed a few times. Its antigen is still unknown. The sample belongs to a study of T-cell memory formation after mild COVID-19. About the study: TCR clusters were mostly donor specific.

Study-level points and caveats: Cross-reactive memory appears to have joined, as suggested by some responding clones showing up in pre-infection memory.

CDR3 length: 14 residues. V lost 4 bases, J lost 2 bases, and 12 bases lay in between. CDR1 and CDR2 from the germline V gene are SGHTA and FQGNSA. TCR alpha and TCR beta cDNA libraries carrying sample barcodes and UMIs were produced by 5'RACE using constant-segment primers. TCRdb reprocessed the 5' RACE reads with MiXCR, giving one entry per CDR3 protein. The sample records roughly 180,000 distinct CDR3 sequences, 11% being singletons. Sample: PBMCs or a T cell subset sorted from them (not recorded which). This clonotype was obtained from a young man who had mild COVID-19 (a few samples of this study predate the infection). Cell type and time point are not known. The chain carries TRBV7-2 and TRBJ2-7, with D perhaps matching TRBD1 or TRBD2 (5 bases each). CDR3 sequence (DNA): TGTGCCAGCAGCTCTCGGGACGGTCCCTACGAGCAGTACTTC. This codes for CASSSRDGPYEQYF.